These T cell receptor beta chains were read from a single sample in a study of beta chain features in type 1 diabetes. Libraries were prepared by immunoSEQ multiplex PCR; TCRdb keeps only in-frame clonotypes and omits some of them. The sample includes under 450,000 clones, over 11% of them seen just once. Sequences were obtained from naive CD4+ T cells from blood. The receptors were gathered from a man aged 30-40 years in good health. CDR3s include the opening cysteine and the closing phenylalanine or tryptophan.

V gene	J gene	CDR3 protein
TRBV4-1	TRBJ2-3	CASSQDNPGGDTQYF
TRBV6-5	TRBJ1-2	CASSYSSQGGYGYTF
TRBV7-9	TRBJ2-1	CASSLAHEQFF
TRBV4-1	TRBJ1-4	CASSQRRDRANEKLFF
TRBV9	TRBJ2-3	CASSVRPSTDTQYF
TRBV27	TRBJ1-2	CASRSPGYGGYTF
TRBV9	TRBJ1-6	CASSPSDRPGSPLHF
TRBV29-1	TRBJ2-3	CNLTGGAPTDTQYF
TRBV2	TRBJ1-1	CASLYGKNTEAFF
TRBV7-9	TRBJ1-2	CASSDATPRRLRSEYGYTF
TRBV5-4	TRBJ1-1	CASSTQGMNTEAFF
TRBV5-1	TRBJ2-1	CASSFGAGEHNEQFF
TRBV2	TRBJ2-1	CASSPNLASYNEQFF
TRBV7-3	TRBJ2-3	CASSSSGSTDTQYF
TRBV7-2	TRBJ2-3	CASSLARGGQYF
TRBV30	TRBJ1-5	CAWSMGGDQPQHF
TRBV2	TRBJ2-3	CASTDKTSIDTQYF
TRBV4-3	TRBJ2-2	CASSQRDRGGGELFF
TRBV7-7	TRBJ2-5	CASRGSGGTQYF
TRBV7-9	TRBJ2-2	CACRLQRLFF
TRBV5-6	TRBJ1-2	CASSSKNYGYTF
TRBV2	TRBJ2-7	CASRITVEAYEQYF
TRBV9	TRBJ1-2	CASSVKVTGAGGIGYTF
TRBV5-1	TRBJ2-1	CASSPRTGLNEQFF
TRBV5-4	TRBJ2-1	CASRRTSGRGNEQFF
TRBV5-6	TRBJ1-2	CASSPRRIDGYTF
TRBV30	TRBJ1-1	CAWSNYLTGAFF
TRBV25-1	TRBJ2-5	CASSSVLYQETQYF
TRBV6-6	TRBJ2-5	CASSYAETQYF